Shown below are 18 T cell receptor beta chains from a single sample sequenced in a study of blood T cell repertoires in COVID-19. TCRdb keeps only in-frame clones here, not all; method: immunoSEQ multiplex PCR. The sample holds roughly 80,000 clones, roughly 90% seen once. What was sequenced was peripheral blood. The source of these receptors is an elderly man in a cohort sampled during active COVID-19.

DNA of the CDR3: TGTGCCACCAGCAGAGAGGCAGCGGGGGTCGATGAGCAGTTCTTC. Translated: CATSREAAGVDEQFF. V and J are TRBV15 and TRBJ2-1; TRBD2 matches 8 bases. In germline, CDR1 is LNHNV, CDR2 YYDKDF (reference sequence). The CDR3 runs to 15 residues. V gave up 0 bases and J gave up 8 bases; unmatched junction bases: 6.

The chain links TRBV21-1 to TRBJ1-1; the DNA was not compared with TRBD1, the D call given in the table. TRBV21-1 is a pseudogene locus. The CDR3 is 15 residues long. Written as DNA, the CDR3 is TGTGCCAGCAGCACCTGGGCAGTAATGAACACTGAAGCTTTCTTT. Encoded protein: CASSTWAVMNTEAFF.

The gene calls are TRBV28 and TRBJ1-4; a weak D match, TRBD1 (5 bases). Germline CDR1 reads MDHEN; CDR2 reads SYDVKM. V was trimmed by 4 bases and J by 7 bases, leaving 16 bases between them. This CDR3 contains 15 residues. This CDR3 is CASSSIREFSEKLFF. The DNA of the CDR3 is TGTGCCAGCAGTTCCATCAGGGAATTCAGTGAAAAACTGTTTTTT.

The chain combines TRBV24-1 with TRBJ2-3; 7 nucleotides agree with TRBD1. Trimming removed 4 bases from V and 5 bases from J; junction bases left unmatched: 5. Germline V gene sequence: CDR1 KGHDR, CDR2 SFDVKD. The CDR3 is 14 residues long. CDR3 protein: CATSERGQGDTQYF. The CDR3 coding sequence is TGTGCCACCAGTGAAAGGGGGCAGGGAGATACGCAGTATTTT.

The chain recombines TRBV4-2 with TRBJ2-3; 11 nucleotides agree with TRBD2. Losses at the gene ends were 1 base for V and 5 bases for J; bases not matched to a gene: 11. The CDR3 runs 18 residues. CDR1 is LGHNA and CDR2 is YNFKEQ in the germline V gene. DNA of the CDR3: TGTGCCAGCAGCCAAGGTATAGGCGTTAGCGGGGGGGGAGATACGCAGTATTTT. Translation: CASSQGIGVSGGGDTQYF.

V usage is TRBV5-1 and J usage is TRBJ1-1, with D tentatively TRBD1 (6 bases). The germline V gene encodes CDR1 SGHRS and CDR2 YFSETQ. This CDR3 contains 13 residues. V dropped 1 base and J dropped 4 bases, with 8 bases sitting between them. The CDR3 bases are TGCGCCAGCAGCTTGACAGGGTCCACTGAAGCTTTCTTT. Translated, it gives CASSLTGSTEAFF.

This clone appeared a few times. CDR3 protein: CASSPTDRANTGELFF. Written as DNA, the CDR3 is TGTGCCAGCAGCCCTACCGACAGGGCGAACACCGGGGAGCTGTTTTTT. J is TRBJ2-2 and V is TRBV11-2; 7 nucleotides agree with TRBD1. Germline V CDR1 and CDR2: SGHAT, FQNNGV. Trimming cost V 5 bases and J 0 bases; bases outside gene matches: 6. This CDR3 spans 16 amino acids.

The CDR3 is CASRQNSGGSGEQFF. In DNA form, the CDR3 reads TGTGCCAGCAGACAAAATTCAGGGGGCTCCGGTGAGCAGTTCTTC. The V and J genes are TRBV6-5 and TRBJ2-1; 8 nucleotides match TRBD1. The germline gives CDR1 MNHEY, CDR2 SVGAGI. This CDR3 has 15 residues. After removal of 6 bases from V and 9 bases from J, the junction contained 13 bases not matched to a gene.

This clone was seen just once. The chain joins TRBV2 to TRBJ1-1; 7 nucleotides match TRBD1. The trim removed 4 bases at V and 6 bases at J, leaving 5 bases unmatched. The V gene's germline CDR1 is SNHLY and CDR2 FYNNEI. The CDR3 is 13 residues long. CDR3 bases: TGTGCCAGCAGTGGAGGGACAGATGCTGAAGCTTTCTTT. Its protein product is CASSGGTDAEAFF.

This rearrangement joins TRBV3-1 (or the pseudogene TRBV3-2) to TRBJ2-3, with 14 nucleotides matching TRBD2. The CDR3 runs to 16 residues. The V gene's germline CDR1 is LGHDT and CDR2 YNNKEL (reference sequence). The J segment lost 3 bases and the V segment lost 4 bases, leaving 3 bases of the junction unmatched. CDR3 sequence reads: CASSPGLAGATDTQYF. CDR3 nucleotides: TGTGCCAGCAGCCCGGGACTAGCGGGGGCAACAGATACGCAGTATTTT.

The J gene is TRBJ2-5, the V gene TRBV3-1 (or the pseudogene TRBV3-2), with 9 bases fitting TRBD2. The CDR3 totals 16 residues. Germline CDR1 and CDR2: LGHDT and YNNKEL (reference sequence). V lost 5 bases and J lost 1; bases outside the gene matches: 8. DNA of the CDR3: TGTGCCAGCAGCGAGGGTAGCGGGGGCCGCCAAGAGACCCAGTACTTC. Encoded protein: CASSEGSGGRQETQYF.

This clone was seen only a few times. V usage is TRBV7-6 and J usage is TRBJ1-4, with 11 bases that match TRBD1. With 4 bases clipped from V and 7 bases from J, the junction kept 2 bases outside the gene matches. There are 14 residues in the CDR3. CDR1 is SGHVS, CDR2 FNYEAQ, per germline. Here the CDR3 DNA reads TGTGCCAGCAGCTGGACAGGGGGCGGTGAAAAACTGTTTTTT. Translating gives CASSWTGGGEKLFF. The whole variable domain, filled in from reference TRBV7-6 and TRBJ1-4, reads GAGVSQSPRYKVTKRGQDVALRCDPISGHVSLYWYRQALGQGPEFLTYFNYEAQQDKSGLPNDRFSAERPEGSISTLTIQRTEQRDSAMYRCASSWTGGGEKLFFGSGTQLSVL.

The chain links TRBV6-6 to TRBJ2-7, with a weak D call TRBD2 (5 bases). In germline, CDR1 is MNHNY, CDR2 SVGAGI (reference sequence). The CDR3 loop spans 16 amino acids. Deletions cut 7 bases from V and 0 bases from J, with 19 bases between. CDR3 in amino acids: CASTTANLAPSYEQYF. DNA for the CDR3: TGTGCCAGCACGACGGCAAACCTAGCCCCCTCCTACGAGCAGTACTTC.

Of note for this clone: The same CDR3 can be traced to other DNA sequences in this sample. The chain is built from TRBV5-1 and TRBJ2-3; perhaps TRBD2 as D (5 bases). The CDR3 totals 14 residues. Germline V CDR1 and CDR2: SGHRS, YFSETQ. V shed 0 bases and J shed 1 base, with 6 bases lying between them. DNA of the CDR3: TGCGCCAGCAGCTTGGGGCGGGGCACAGATACGCAGTATTTT. Protein product: CASSLGRGTDTQYF.

This clone was seen a single time. J is TRBJ2-3 and V is TRBV3-1 (or the pseudogene TRBV3-2); 8 bases are a match to TRBD1. J lost 1 base, V lost 1 base, and 4 bases had no gene match. The CDR3 spans 16 residues. Germline CDR1 is LGHDT and CDR2 is YNNKEL (reference sequence). The CDR3 sequence: CASSQVTGQGTDTQYF. CDR3 DNA sequence: TGTGCCAGCAGCCAAGTAACGGGACAGGGCACAGATACGCAGTATTTT.

The chain employs TRBV6-2 or TRBV6-3 and TRBJ2-1; 10 positions agree with TRBD2. Trimming cost V 5 bases and J 8 bases; bases outside gene matches: 9. CDR3 length: 15 residues. Germline V gene lookup returns CDR1 MNHEY and CDR2 SVGEGT. CDR3 nucleotide sequence: TGTGCCAGCAGTCCGGAGCGGGGGGGCCTGGATGAGCAGTTCTTC. Its protein product is CASSPERGGLDEQFF.

V usage is TRBV5-1 and J usage is TRBJ1-2, with TRBD1 matching 7 bases. The CDR3 sequence is 15 residues long. Germline V gene lookup returns CDR1 SGHRS and CDR2 YFSETQ. J lost 8 bases, V lost 0 bases, and 10 bases had no gene match. The CDR3 bases are TGCGCCAGCAGCTTGGGTGGGGGACAGAGGGAAGGCTACACCTTC. It specifies CASSLGGGQREGYTF.

The chain recombines TRBV2 with TRBJ1-6, with 11 nucleotides matching TRBD1. The V gene's germline CDR1 is SNHLY and CDR2 FYNNEI. The CDR3 is made up of 14 amino acids. J was trimmed by 9 bases and V by 6 bases; bases with no gene match: 4. CDR3 protein: CASSSGTGGSPLHF. DNA for the CDR3: TGTGCCAGCAGCTCCGGGACAGGGGGTTCACCCCTCCACTTT.